This entry is about one T cell receptor beta chain. The antigen remains unidentified. The V segment lost 0 bases and the J segment 6 bases; nucleotides outside the gene matches: 6. CDR3 length: 16 residues. The germline V gene has CDR1 LNHNV and CDR2 YYDKDF (reference sequence). These data are taken from a study of T cells in narcolepsy. Study at large: Enrolled donors included narcolepsy type 1 or type 2 patients and healthy controls. Study findings and constraints: No autoreactive T cell clone sequences appeared in some memory CD4+ repertoires. Reportedly, autoreactive clonotypes were serially detected in patients' blood but not controls'. Autoreactive HCRT-specific and TRIB2-specific clonotypes were marked in same-patient CSF-versus-blood CD4+ comparisons.

Only in-frame clones appear in the TCRdb table, and some are missing; sequencing was by immunoSEQ multiplex PCR. The sample shows under 35,000 clones, roughly four fifths of them seen only once. The sequence was collected from a human donor with narcolepsy. Material for sequencing was CD45RA- memory CD4+ T cells from PBMCs. This rearrangement joins TRBV15 to TRBJ1-4, with 8 positions matching TRBD1. Here the CDR3 DNA reads TGTGCCACCAGCAGAGATGGGGGGACAGGTGATGAAAAACTGTTTTTT. As protein: CATSRDGGTGDEKLFF.